The present T cell receptor beta chain was sequenced within a study of T cell repertoires in cytomegalovirus infection. Study at large: HLA-C-restricted CMV epitopes, recently identified, and well-studied HLA-B-restricted ones were used by the study. Public TCR beta signature analysis indicated the presence of both CMV infection and matching HLA type. Study-wide results and limits: Clonotype analysis showed dominance of the ex vivo response by HLA-C-restricted CMV-specific TCR beta clonotypes. Frequencies of public TCR beta families were cumulated, and this identified carriers of CMV plus the relevant HLA.

For this clonotype: Its cognate antigen is unknown.

A single record per CDR3 protein comes from TCRdb applying MiXCR to the reads. Among some 500,000 distinct CDR3 sequences, roughly a third were seen once, and the ten largest hold roughly a sixth. Germline CDR1 SGHNT, CDR2 YYREEE (reference sequence). There are 16 residues in the CDR3. Trimming took 3 bases from V and 4 from J; bases not matched to a gene: 11. The gene calls are TRBV5-4 and TRBJ2-5; TRBD2 matches at 8 bases. This receptor was taken from a human donor in good health (CMV status not recorded). Some clones in this sample may be carry-over from other donors' samples. Sequences were derived from cultured PBMCs, sampled from culture after CMV antigen stimulation. The CDR3 DNA reads TGTGCCAGCAGCTCCTTAAACCCGGCGGGGGGAGAGACCCAGTACTTC. Translating it yields CASSSLNPAGGETQYF.